The entry below describes one T cell receptor (beta chain). Germline CDR1 and CDR2: MNHEY and SMNVEV (reference sequence). V was pared by 7 bases and J by 4 bases, with 14 bases between. The CDR3 covers 14 residues. Repertoires were generated with immunoSEQ multiplex PCR, while TCRdb's copy carries only in-frame clones and drops some. The sample consists of 150,000 to 200,000 clones, over 75% of them appearing once. This specimen belongs to a study of blood T cell repertoires in COVID-19. About the study: Some COVID-19 samples were acute and others convalescent; all came from the United States, Italy and Spain.

Cohorts were assigned according to the clinical history that participants reported. Donors in Cohort 3 counted as recovered after two negative PCRs, clearance, or symptom resolution. This chain links TRBV27 with TRBJ1-5; D possibly corresponds to TRBD1 (5 bases). Sequencing used PBMCs or T cells enriched from blood (not recorded which). The receptor comes from a woman younger than 35 who had recovered from COVID-19. CDR3 in amino acids: CASNTLTGNQPQHF. CDR3 nucleotides: TGTGCCAGCAACACTCTAACAGGAAATCAGCCCCAGCATTTT.